Reported below is one TCR beta chain. The target of this receptor is not known. No base quality information exists; no much larger clone differs at one position. Participants in the prospective study were aged about 18 to 89 years, lived in 20 to 30 United States geographic areas, and enrolled through a virtual design. To assign participants to cohorts, the prospective study relied on clinical history that participants themselves reported in a screening survey and a study questionnaire. For ImmuneRACE Cohort 3, a participant was defined as recovered based on two consecutive negative NP/OP PCR tests, clearance by a healthcare professional, or resolution of symptoms. Mobile phlebotomists in the prospective study collected whole blood, serum and a nasopharyngeal or oropharyngeal swab from every participant. Over a roughly 2-month period, participants in the prospective study had the option of providing additional blood draws and questionnaires. Before DNA extraction, blood samples from the prospective study were shipped at room temperature or frozen.

TCRbeta CDR3 regions were amplified from genomic DNA by means of the immunoSEQ Assay, a bias-controlled multiplex PCR. Concerning the study's data processing: Within the assay, amplification of reference gene primers was used to estimate how many nucleated cells each sample contained. To quantify the absolute abundance of each unique TCRbeta CDR3 rearrangement, sequence reads were collapsed and filtered. Productive Simpson clonality was computed per sample as the square root of Simpson's diversity index over productive rearrangements. TCRdb carries this immuneACCESS record with in-frame sequences only. Its versions omit some clonotypes, under half of them owing to an unresolved V gene in the studies checked, with the rest unexplained. Clone size and V and J calls were adopted from that table, with D and trimming inferred from the DNA. Within this sample are 140,000 to 150,000 clones, with around 80% of them counted one time only. The ten most abundant clones make up approximately 6% of the sample.

The data were taken from a study of blood T cell repertoires in COVID-19 (dated by TCRdb to 2020 to 2022). With respect to the entire study: Samples covering the acute and convalescent phases of COVID-19 were provided by collaborators in the United States, Italy and Spain. The prospective study material was composed of cDNA or gDNA derived from T cells, B-cell-depleted T cells, or PBMCs. The sample metadata nearly always contained a de-identified subject ID, COVID-19 status, age in years and sex. Samples were obtained from the ongoing ImmuneRACE study (first 160 participants) and from approximately 1,200 subjects provided by 6 global collaborators. Where available, HLA class I and class II types were taken from metadata supplied by the sample provider and were not determined by assay-based typing. The repertoires were made available in a free public database intended to serve as a resource for research on the immune response to SARS-CoV-2. The dataset comprised deeply sampled blood TCRbeta repertoires from subjects exposed to, actively infected with, or recovered from COVID-19.

Study-wide findings and limitations: Clinical and demographic metadata were provided uncurated, with the amount varying by source and participant.

Sequences LGHDT (CDR1) and YNNKEL (CDR2) are obtained from the germline V gene (reference sequence). Spanning cysteine to phenylalanine, the CDR3 consists of 15 amino acids. Only CDR3 DNA is held: 45 bases, read in frame from base 1. At the junction V is shortened by 1 base and J by 0 bases, with 9 bases in between. The sequence was collected from a woman aged 45-59 years who had recovered from COVID-19. The sequenced material came from PBMCs or T cells enriched from blood (not recorded which). The chain uses TRBV3-1 (or the pseudogene TRBV3-2) and TRBJ2-5, with TRBD1 as a weak D call on 5 bases. The CDR3: CASSQVGRDQETQYF. The sequenced DNA is TGTGCCAGCAGCCAAGTGGGCAGGGACCAAGAGACCCAGTACTTC.